Reported below is one TCR beta chain. The V gene's germline CDR1 is KGHSH and CDR2 LQKENI. The CDR3 extends over 13 amino acids. The V and J ends lost 6 bases and 4 bases respectively, with 13 bases between them. Method: immunoSEQ multiplex PCR; TCRdb's copy keeps in-frame clones and lacks some. The table includes approximately 980,000 clones, 70% to 85% detected once. In the CD4+ fraction, cells were divided into CD45RA+ naive and CD45RA-negative memory subsets. The data were taken from a study of shared clonotypes between healthy human individuals. Material for sequencing was memory CD4+ T cells sorted from blood. Documented subset: CD45RA-negative fraction. The sequence was obtained from a man between 18 and 29 years old in good health. The rearrangement uses TRBV18 and TRBJ2-7; perhaps TRBD1 as D (6 bases). Written as DNA, the CDR3 is TGTGCCAGCTCTTTCGGGACACCGTACGAGCAGTACTTC. Protein sequence: CASSFGTPYEQYF.